Detailed here is one TCR beta chain. Trimming removed 1 base at V and 2 bases at J, with 7 bases between. The V gene's germline CDR1 is SGHDT and CDR2 YYEEEE. CDR3 size: 15 residues. This sample stems from a study of blood T cell repertoires in COVID-19. For the study at large: COVID-19 samples, acute and convalescent, were from the United States, Italy and Spain.

The authors' processing: Estimates of nucleated cell counts were drawn from the amplification of reference gene primers. The assay was immunoSEQ multiplex PCR, and TCRdb's table has in-frame clones only and misses some. V, J and clone size were drawn from that table, and D and trimming were deduced from the DNA. The data contain about 95,000 clones, approximately 80% of them singletons. The Seattle site enrolled patients during active infection and followed them longitudinally. This chain connects TRBV5-6 to TRBJ2-6; perhaps TRBD2 as D (6 bases). Sequencing was done on a sample of peripheral blood. This sequence originates from a man older than 75 with COVID-19, enrolled during active disease. Here the CDR3 DNA reads TGTGCCAGCAGCTTGTGGGGGGCTGGGGCCAACGTCCTGACTTTC. The encoded protein is CASSLWGAGANVLTF.